The T cell receptor beta chain described here comes from a study of blood T cell repertoires in COVID-19 (dated by TCRdb to the early 2020s). With regard to the full study: The collaborator samples originated in the United States, Italy and Spain and spanned the acute and convalescent phases of COVID-19. The prospective study material was composed of cDNA or gDNA derived from T cells, B-cell-depleted T cells, or PBMCs. Deeply sampled blood TCRbeta repertoires from subjects exposed to, actively infected with, or recovered from COVID-19 were included in the dataset. The repertoires were released in a freely available public database meant as a resource for research on the immune response to SARS-CoV-2. Samples came from the ongoing ImmuneRACE study (first 160 participants) plus 1,254 subjects from 6 global collaborators. Sample metadata almost always included a de-identified subject ID, COVID-19 status, age in years and sex. HLA class I and class II types, where available, came from metadata supplied by the sample provider rather than from assay-based typing.

TCRbeta CDR3 regions were amplified from genomic DNA using the immunoSEQ Assay, a bias-controlled multiplex PCR. Regarding the original processing steps: Nucleated cell counts per sample were estimated from amplification of reference gene primers within the assay. To quantify the absolute abundance of each unique TCRbeta CDR3 rearrangement, sequence reads were collapsed and filtered. For each sample, productive Simpson clonality was calculated by taking the square root of Simpson's diversity index across productive rearrangements. Here the immuneACCESS table is served through TCRdb, limited to in-frame sequences with V and J called. Missing clones are a known gap in these copies; in checked studies unresolved V genes cover under half, and the rest lacks a known reason. V and J calls and clone size follow that table, whereas D and trimming were derived from the DNA. For this sample there are hundreds of thousands of clones; approximately 89% appear just once. The leading ten clones occupy around 0.92% of the sample.

Study-wide findings and limitations: Clinical and demographic metadata were provided uncurated, with the amount varying by source and participant.

In Seattle, one collaborating source enrolled patients while the infection was active and tracked those patients longitudinally over the course of disease. Collaborating institutions collected whole blood in K2EDTA tubes following their own protocols. For TCRbeta analysis, collaborator samples were shipped as frozen whole blood, as isolated PBMCs, or as DNA extracted from either sample type. After removal of 0 bases from V and 3 bases from J, the junction retains 2 bases not matched to a gene. CDR1 is given as SGHNT and CDR2 as YYREEE, both from the germline V gene (reference sequence). The CDR3, cysteine through phenylalanine, is 14 amino acids long. Only the CDR3 region is kept as DNA, spanning 42 bases read in frame from base 1. The table lists this clone with a few counts. There is no known antigen for this receptor. The record has no base qualities; no much larger clone is one base away.

Material for sequencing was peripheral blood. The rearrangement combines TRBV5-4 with TRBJ1-1; 7 central nucleotides agree with TRBD1. The TCR originated in a man between 18 and 35 years old with COVID-19, enrolled during active disease. The CDR3 sequence is CASSLETGHTEAFF. The DNA is as follows: TGTGCCAGCAGCTTGGAGACAGGGCACACTGAAGCTTTCTTT.